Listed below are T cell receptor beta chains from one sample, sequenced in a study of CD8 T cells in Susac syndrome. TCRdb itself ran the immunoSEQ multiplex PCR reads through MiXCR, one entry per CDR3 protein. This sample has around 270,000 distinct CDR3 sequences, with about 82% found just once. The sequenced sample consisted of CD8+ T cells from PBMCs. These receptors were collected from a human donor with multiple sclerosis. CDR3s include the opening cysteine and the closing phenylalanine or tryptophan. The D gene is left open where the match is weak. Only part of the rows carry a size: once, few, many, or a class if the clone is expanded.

CASSQDKISGKAYEQYF | TGTGCCAGCAGCCAAGATAAGATTAGCGGGAAAGCCTACGAGCAGTACTTC | TRBJ2-7 | few | TRBV14 | TRBD2
CATNDYSKNYNEQFF | TGTGCCACCAACGACTATTCAAAAAACTACAATGAGCAGTTCTTC | TRBJ2-1 | - | TRBV7-2 | -
CASRQDRYEQYF | TGTGCCAGCAGGCAGGACCGCTACGAGCAGTACTTC | TRBJ2-7 | - | TRBV7-9 | -
CASMRAGAYNEQFF | TGTGCCAGCATGAGGGCGGGAGCGTACAATGAGCAGTTCTTC | TRBJ2-1 | few | TRBV6-1 | TRBD2
CASSGEWANTGELFF | TGTGCCAGCAGCGGTGAATGGGCGAACACCGGGGAGCTGTTTTTT | TRBJ2-2 | - | TRBV6-5 | -
CASSEVRLALYNEQFF | TGTGCCAGCAGTGAAGTGAGGCTAGCGTTATACAATGAGCAGTTCTTC | TRBJ2-1 | - | TRBV2 | -
CASSLLNVRGNTIYF | TGTGCCAGCAGTTTACTAAATGTCCGGGGAAACACCATATATTTT | TRBJ1-3 | - | TRBV28 | -
CASSLPGQVYEQYF | TGTGCCAGCAGCTTACCGGGACAGGTCTACGAGCAGTACTTC | TRBJ2-7 | - | TRBV5-6 | TRBD1
CASHLPTQSTEAFF | TGTGCCAGCCACTTGCCCACTCAGAGCACTGAAGCTTTCTTT | TRBJ1-1 | once | TRBV5-6 | -
CASSREGAGATEAFF | TGTGCCAGCAGCCGCGAGGGGGCCGGGGCCACTGAAGCTTTCTTT | TRBJ1-1 | once | TRBV6-2/TRBV6-3 | TRBD1
CASSYSRQEAFF | TGTGCCAGCAGTTACTCGCGGCAGGAAGCTTTCTTT | TRBJ1-1 | - | TRBV6-5 | -
CASSFVPQREAVHNEQF | TGTGCCAGCAGTTTCGTTCCCCAGCGGGAGGCCGTTCATAATGAGCAGTTC | TRBJ2-1 | - | TRBV28 | TRBD2
CASSPVPEAGELFF | TGTGCCAGCAGCCCCGTTCCGGAAGCCGGGGAGCTGTTTTTT | TRBJ2-2 | - | TRBV7-9 | -